This T cell receptor (beta chain) came from a study of blood T cell repertoires in COVID-19. Repertoires were generated with immunoSEQ multiplex PCR, while TCRdb's copy carries only in-frame clones and drops some. The table lists hundreds of thousands of clones, approximately 82% of them singletons. This CDR3 is 14 amino acids long. The germline V and J ends were trimmed by 3 bases and 6 bases, with 14 bases remaining between them. Germline V gene sequence: CDR1 MNHEY, CDR2 SMNVEV (reference sequence). The genes are TRBV27 and TRBJ1-2; D gene unclear. The sequence was collected from a man in his forties who had been exposed to COVID-19. Specimen: PBMCs or T cells enriched from blood (not recorded which). The CDR3 region is CASSFWSTTNGYTF. The CDR3 coding sequence is TGTGCCAGCAGTTTCTGGTCCACTACTAATGGCTACACCTTC.